This T cell receptor beta chain was captured by sequencing in a study of T-cell memory formation after mild COVID-19. With 1 base removed from V and 3 bases from J, the gap between germline ends came to 6 bases. The CDR3 has 13 residues. The germline gives CDR1 GTSNPN, CDR2 SVGIG (reference sequence). A single record per CDR3 protein comes from TCRdb applying MiXCR to the 5' RACE reads. The repertoire holds hundreds of thousands of distinct CDR3 sequences, with 20% to 25% as singletons. This clonotype was counted only a few times. What it binds is not known. Regarding the study as a whole: Clones that contracted from day 15 to 85 had balanced CD4/CD8; later expanders were CD4+ biased.

The receptor comes from an adult woman who had mild COVID-19 (a few samples of this study predate the infection). Cell type and time point are not known. The rearrangement uses TRBV30 and TRBJ2-2; D uncertain. Source material: PBMCs or a T cell subset sorted from them (not recorded which). The CDR3 loop reads CAWSDQDTGELFF. CDR3 DNA: TGTGCCTGGAGTGACCAAGACACCGGGGAGCTGTTTTTT.